This T cell receptor (beta chain) was sequenced in a study of regulatory T cells in long-lasting Graves disease. At the level of the study: New Graves' disease cases had less than 3 months of antithyroid drugs.

A word on this clonotype: Its matching antigen is unknown.

Time point defined: newly diagnosed GD, antithyroid drugs for less than 3 months. Isolated PBMC RNA provided the starting material for the TCR library. Relying on iRepertoire HTBI primers and Arm-PCR of CDR3 regions, the team built TCR beta libraries. TCRdb reprocessed the multiplex PCR reads via MiXCR and lists one record per CDR3 protein. This sample has hundreds of thousands of distinct CDR3 sequences, with under 20% found just once. Study outcomes and limitations: Persistent disease favored TRBV28, TRBJ1-2 and TRBJ2-5.

CDR3 length equals 15 residues. With 1 base clipped from V and 4 bases from J, the junction kept 5 bases outside the gene matches. Germline assignment: CDR1 SGHTA and CDR2 FQGTGA. The sample was also reused in another study, on T cells in Graves' hyperthyroidism and ophthalmopathy. Per that paper: RT-PCR in the first round (using the HTBI primer set) targeted the TCR CDR3.

This receptor was obtained from a woman under 40 with Graves disease. The chain joins TRBV7-3 to TRBJ2-3, with 7 bases aligning to TRBD2. The input for sequencing was peripheral blood mononuclear cells (PBMCs), taken at new diagnosis, from a patient treated with antithyroid drugs. The CDR3 DNA follows: TGTGCCAGCAGCTTAAGCGGTGGGGGGGCAGATACGCAGTATTTT. Translated, it gives CASSLSGGGADTQYF. Using reference TRBV7-3 and TRBJ2-3 for the parts outside the CDR3, the full variable domain is GAGVSQTPSNKVTEKGKYVELRCDPISGHTALYWYRQSLGQGPEFLIYFQGTGAADDSGLPNDRFFAVRPEGSVSTLKIQRTERGDSAVYLCASSLSGGGADTQYFGPGTRLTVL.